The 25 T cell receptor beta chains listed next were all sequenced from one sample in a study of T cell repertoires in cytomegalovirus infection. The antigens of these receptors remain unknown. TCRdb used MiXCR to reprocess the reads, holding one entry per CDR3 protein. The table has just over 450,000 distinct CDR3 sequences, more than 40% seen once. Here the sequenced sample was cultured PBMCs, taken from culture after CMV antigen stimulation. These receptors originate from a human donor in good health (CMV status not recorded). Some clones in this sample may be carry-over from other donors' samples.

This clonotype was seen more than once but under ten times. V gene TRBV20-1 combines with J gene TRBJ2-1; D tentatively fits TRBD1 or TRBD2 (6 bases each). Germline loops: CDR1 DFQATT, CDR2 SNEGSKA (reference sequence). Trimming pared 0 bases from V and 4 bases from J, leaving 19 bases between. This CDR3 has 17 amino acids. The CDR3 reads CSARDTAGHSRYNEQFF. The CDR3 nucleotides are TGCAGTGCTAGAGATACGGCGGGACACTCTCGATACAATGAGCAGTTCTTC.

This clonotype has a handful of counts. V usage is TRBV7-2 and J usage is TRBJ1-4, with 7 bases matching TRBD1. The CDR3 loop spans 15 amino acids. The germline CDR1 and CDR2 sequences are SGHTA and FQGNSA. Germline trimming cut 1 base from V and 4 bases from J; bases unmatched to any gene: 3. The CDR3 loop reads CASSLVQGYNEKLFF. In nucleotides, the CDR3 is TGTGCCAGCAGCTTAGTACAGGGGTATAATGAAAAACTGTTTTTT. The full variable domain, completed using reference TRBV7-2 and TRBJ1-4, is GAGVSQSPSNKVTEKGKDVELRCDPISGHTALYWYRQSLGQGLEFLIYFQGNSAPDKSGLPSDRFSAERTGGSVSTLTIQRTQQEDSAVYLCASSLVQGYNEKLFFGSGTQLSVL.

This chain connects TRBV6-5 to TRBJ2-7; possibly TRBD2 for D (5 bases). Germline loops: CDR1 MNHEY, CDR2 SVGAGI. This CDR3 comprises 18 residues. V lost 6 bases and J 3 bases, leaving 27 bases between the germline ends. CDR3 residues: CASSERGFWAATHYEQYF. CDR3 in DNA: TGTGCCAGCAGCGAGAGAGGGTTTTGGGCAGCTACTCACTACGAGCAGTACTTC.

CDR3 sequence reads: CASSQESRVPGANVLTF. DNA of the CDR3: TGCGCCAGCAGCCAAGAGTCACGGGTACCTGGGGCCAACGTCCTGACTTTC. The chain uses TRBV4-3 and TRBJ2-6; D ambiguous. CDR3 length: 17 residues. Germline V gives CDR1 LGHNA, CDR2 YSLEER. Trimming left V 0 bases short and J 2 bases short, with 11 bases between.

The rearrangement links TRBV6-2 or TRBV6-3 to TRBJ2-7, with D hard to call. V was clipped by 8 bases and J by 2 bases, with 22 bases between them. Germline assignment: CDR1 MNHEY and CDR2 SVGEGT. The CDR3 length is 16 residues. This CDR3 reads CASRPRYSFTTYEQYF. The CDR3 nucleotides are TGTGCCAGCCGCCCAAGGTATAGCTTTACCACCTACGAGCAGTACTTC.

This sequence joins TRBV11-3 and TRBJ2-7, with 9 bases fitting TRBD2. The germline V gene has CDR1 SGHNT and CDR2 YENEEA. The ends lost 4 bases at V and 6 bases at J; junction bases unmatched: 7. The CDR3 has 14 residues. The CDR3 loop is CASSSSSGSLEQYF. The CDR3 DNA sequence: TGTGCCAGCAGCTCCAGTAGCGGGAGCCTCGAGCAGTACTTC.

This clonotype showed up just a few times. The genes are TRBV7-6 and TRBJ2-5, with a tentative D call TRBD2 (6 bases). Per germline, CDR1 SGHVS and CDR2 FNYEAQ. The CDR3 runs to 14 residues. The V end was cut by 2 bases, the J end by 9 bases, with 16 bases between. CDR3 in amino acids: CASSLIGSREAQYF. In nucleotides, the CDR3 is TGTGCCAGCAGCTTAATTGGGAGTAGGGAGGCCCAGTACTTC.

The count of this clonotype is one. The chain has TRBV7-8 and TRBJ2-5, with TRBD2 as a possible D gene (5 bases). Germline CDR1 SGHVS, CDR2 FQNEAQ. CDR3 length: 15 residues. V lost 0 bases to trimming and J lost 4 bases, with 12 bases between them. CDR3 sequence: CASSLARVSLETQYF. In DNA form, the CDR3 reads TGTGCCAGCAGCTTAGCGCGGGTGAGCCTAGAGACCCAGTACTTC.

This clonotype was detected only a few times. CDR3 in amino acids: CASSAQNMNTEAFF. Here the CDR3 DNA reads TGTGCCAGCAGTGCTCAGAACATGAACACTGAAGCTTTCTTT. This sequence joins TRBV2 and TRBJ1-1; D uncertain. There are 14 residues in the CDR3. Germline CDR1 SNHLY, CDR2 FYNNEI. V lost 4 bases, J lost 0 bases, and 9 bases lay in between.

J is TRBJ1-2 and V is TRBV7-2; a weak D match, TRBD1 (5 bases). CDR3 length: 16 amino acids. Germline V gene data show CDR1 as SGHTA and CDR2 as FQGNSA. V was trimmed by 1 base and J by 2 bases, leaving 14 bases between them. CDR3 sequence: CASSLVPGSENYGYTF. Here the CDR3 DNA reads TGTGCCAGCAGCTTAGTCCCAGGGTCGGAGAACTATGGCTACACCTTC.

J is TRBJ2-2 and V is TRBV19, with D hard to call. Germline lookup yields CDR1 LNHDA and CDR2 SQIVND (reference sequence). The CDR3 has 12 amino acids. Trimming stripped 9 bases from V and 5 bases from J, with 10 bases between. The CDR3 loop reads CASRPRTGELFF. For the CDR3, the DNA is TGTGCCAGCCGCCCTAGGACCGGGGAGCTGTTTTTT.

This chain uses TRBV29-1 with TRBJ2-5; 8 bases align to TRBD2. CDR3 size: 14 residues. The germline CDR1 and CDR2 sequences are SQVTM and ANQGSEA. With 4 bases clipped from V and 4 bases from J, the junction kept 8 bases outside the gene matches. The CDR3 coding sequence is TGCAGCGTTGCTCCGGGACTAGTGGGAGAGACCCAGTACTTC. Translation: CSVAPGLVGETQYF.

In its sample, this clonotype was seen a few times. This chain uses TRBV7-9 with TRBJ1-5; tentatively, D is TRBD1 (6 bases). Trimming removed 6 bases from V and 6 bases from J, with 12 bases in between. The CDR3 has 13 residues. Germline V gene sequence: CDR1 SEHNR, CDR2 FQNEAQ (reference sequence). CDR3 sequence: CASSEQGPQPQHF. The CDR3 nucleotides read TGTGCCAGCAGTGAACAGGGCCCTCAGCCCCAGCATTTT.

J is TRBJ1-2 and V is TRBV28, with TRBD1 matching 8 bases. CDR1 is MDHEN and CDR2 is SYDVKM in the germline V gene. J was trimmed by 8 bases and V by 3 bases; bases with no gene match: 5. This CDR3 is 13 amino acids long. The CDR3 is CASSFQGAKGYTF. The DNA of the CDR3 is TGTGCCAGCAGTTTCCAGGGGGCGAAGGGCTACACCTTC.

The chain recombines TRBV7-2 with TRBJ2-1; D is ambiguous. Germline V lookup: CDR1 SGHTA, CDR2 FQGNSA. Trimming pared 5 bases from V and 5 bases from J, leaving 10 bases between. CDR3 length: 13 amino acids. CDR3 sequence reads: CASSPSGNNEQFF. CDR3 DNA: TGTGCCAGCAGCCCCAGTGGGAACAATGAGCAGTTCTTC.

The genes are TRBV4-3 and TRBJ2-3; 9 nucleotides agree with TRBD2. V shed 3 bases, J shed 5 bases, and the junction held 9 bases outside the gene matches. CDR1 is LGHNA and CDR2 is YSLEER in the germline V gene. This CDR3 is 16 amino acids long. CDR3 sequence reads: CASSQAGGGRRDTQYF. The CDR3 DNA sequence: TGCGCCAGCAGCCAGGCGGGGGGGGGCCGAAGAGATACGCAGTATTTT.

With respect to this clonotype: Its ends do not fully match the called genes, so a read error is possible. The gene calls are TRBV7-2 and TRBJ2-5, with D unresolved. This CDR3 is 16 amino acids long. Germline V lookup: CDR1 SGHTA, CDR2 FQGNSA. The CDR3 spells CANSPRSGQTTETQYF. The DNA for the CDR3 is TGTGCCAACAGCCCGAGGTCTGGGCAGACCACGGAGACCCAGTACTTC.

This clonotype was detected a few times. V gene TRBV10-3 combines with J gene TRBJ2-5; 7 positions match TRBD2. J gave up 0 bases and V 3 bases, and 1 base lay outside the gene matches. The CDR3 spans 14 residues. Germline V CDR1 and CDR2: ENHRY, SYGVKD. The CDR3 loop is CAISETSDQETQYF. CDR3 nucleotide sequence: TGTGCCATCAGTGAAACTAGCGACCAAGAGACCCAGTACTTC.

This clonotype was observed a handful of times. The J gene is TRBJ2-1, the V gene TRBV12-3 or TRBV12-4; D not resolved. The V end lost 2 bases, the J end lost 3 bases, and 11 bases lay between the germline ends. CDR3 size: 15 residues. The DNA for the CDR3 is TGTGCCAGCAGTTTAATAGGTCTAGACTACAATGAGCAGTTCTTC. Its translation is CASSLIGLDYNEQFF.

The V and J genes are TRBV11-2 and TRBJ1-1, with TRBD1 identical over 7 bases. Germline assignment: CDR1 SGHAT and CDR2 FQNNGV. The length of the CDR3 is 15 residues. Losses at the gene ends were 5 bases for V and 5 bases for J; bases not matched to a gene: 11. CDR3 protein: CASSPRGPTATEAFF. The CDR3 DNA is TGTGCCAGCAGCCCTAGGGGGCCGACCGCAACTGAAGCTTTCTTT.

This rearrangement joins TRBV7-9 to TRBJ2-7; 9 bases line up with TRBD2. The CDR3 consists of 12 residues. Germline loops: CDR1 SEHNR, CDR2 FQNEAQ (reference sequence). V lost 3 bases to trimming and J lost 8 bases; unmatched junction nucleotides: 2. In DNA form, the CDR3 reads TGTGCCAGCAGCTTTAGCGGGAGTAAGCAGTACTTC. This translates into CASSFSGSKQYF.

V and J are TRBV7-2 and TRBJ1-2; a possible D gene is TRBD1 (5 bases). Looked up from germline, CDR1 is SGHTA and CDR2 is FQGNSA. The CDR3 consists of 14 residues. Trimming removed 5 bases at V and 4 bases at J, with 14 bases between. This chain's CDR3 is CASSLGGWVYGYTF. In DNA, the CDR3 is TGTGCCAGCAGCCTTGGGGGGTGGGTCTATGGCTACACCTTC.

V is TRBV7-2 and J is TRBJ2-5; tentative D call: TRBD2 (5 bases). Germline V gives CDR1 SGHTA, CDR2 FQGNSA. Trimming removed 0 bases from V and 5 bases from J, with 10 bases in between. The CDR3 sequence is 14 residues long. CDR3 nucleotide sequence: TGTGCCAGCAGCTTAGCGACTACTTCGGAGACCCAGTACTTC. This encodes CASSLATTSETQYF.

This clonotype has ten or more counts. The rearrangement joins TRBV7-2 to TRBJ2-7; D call uncertain. Germline CDR1 is SGHTA and CDR2 is FQGNSA. The ends were cut back, 4 bases at V and 6 bases at J, with 19 bases in the middle. This CDR3 comprises 15 residues. CDR3 protein: CASSSTRALRSEQYF. DNA of the CDR3: TGTGCCAGCAGCTCTACCCGGGCCCTCCGGAGCGAGCAGTACTTC.

This clonotype has just a few counts. V is TRBV6-2 or TRBV6-3 and J is TRBJ2-1; 8 bases line up with TRBD1. The CDR3 consists of 17 residues. The germline CDR1 and CDR2 sequences are MNHEY and SVGEGT. With 6 bases clipped from V and 0 bases from J, the junction kept 10 bases outside the gene matches. CDR3 nucleotides: TGTGCCAGCAGCAGGGGGCTAGGTACAATCTCCTACAATGAGCAGTTCTTC. Translated, it gives CASSRGLGTISYNEQFF.